The 27 T cell receptor beta chains given below trace back to one sample, sequenced in a study of T cells in Graves' hyperthyroidism and ophthalmopathy (dated by TCRdb to about 2019). Library preparation used multiplex PCR. The sample was run on an Illumina HiSeq 2000. The TCR beta CDR3 regions were amplified from RNA transcripts. The first round of RT-PCR for the TCR CDR3 was performed with the HTBI primer set and the Qiagen OneStep RT-PCR kit. The public reads were reanalyzed by TCRdb: fastp trimming at Q25, MiXCR alignment, in-frame beta chains only. Rows merge per CDR3 protein into single entries with the most common DNA and genes. The sample records 700,000 to 850,000 distinct CDR3 sequences, roughly a third of which are singletons. The ten largest clones capture around 29% of the sample. Material: blood. The receptors come from a woman in her 40s with Graves' hyperthyroidism.

In its sample, this clonotype was seen a few times. The V gene is TRBV6-5, the J gene TRBJ1-3, with D possibly matching TRBD1 (6 bases). The V and J ends lost 6 bases and 1 base respectively, with 13 bases between them. The germline V gene encodes CDR1 MNHEY and CDR2 SVGAGI. CDR3 length equals 15 residues. The chain's CDR3 is CASRATGDSGNTIYF. DNA of the CDR3: TGTGCCAGCAGGGCGACAGGCGATTCTGGAAACACCATATATTTT.

The CDR3 DNA is TGTGCCAGCAGCTTAGGTTACACTAGCTTTAACGAGCAGTACTTC. Translating it yields CASSLGYTSFNEQYF. The genes are TRBV7-2 and TRBJ2-7; D is possibly TRBD2 (6 bases). The V end lost 1 base, the J end lost 5 bases, and 15 bases lay between the germline ends. Germline V gives CDR1 SGHTA, CDR2 FQGNSA. The CDR3 has 15 amino acids.

This clonotype appeared many times. The CDR3 loop reads CASSPPGNTEAFF. The CDR3 coding sequence is TGTGCCAGCAGCCCCCCCGGGAACACTGAAGCTTTCTTT. V is TRBV7-9 and J is TRBJ1-1; D call uncertain. V gave up 5 bases and J gave up 1 base, with 8 bases separating them. Germline V gives CDR1 SEHNR, CDR2 FQNEAQ (reference sequence). CDR3 length: 13 amino acids.

The chain links TRBV5-1 to TRBJ2-5, with TRBD2 identical over 8 bases. Germline trimming cut 4 bases from V and 2 bases from J; bases unmatched to any gene: 4. The CDR3 has 14 amino acids. The V gene's germline CDR1 is SGHRS and CDR2 YFSETQ. This chain's CDR3 is CASSKRLAQETQYF. The CDR3 DNA is TGCGCCAGCAGCAAACGACTAGCGCAAGAGACCCAGTACTTC.

This clonotype occurred many times. One junction end disagrees with the germline gene, perhaps due to a read error. V gene TRBV4-3 combines with J gene TRBJ1-1; D perhaps matches TRBD1 (6 bases). CDR3 length: 14 residues. Germline lookup yields CDR1 LGHNA and CDR2 YSLEER. The CDR3 sequence: CASSLRTANTEAFF. The CDR3 coding sequence is TGTGCCAGCAGCCTTCGGACAGCGAACACTGAAGCTTTCTTT.

This rearrangement joins TRBV10-3 to TRBJ1-5, with D possibly being TRBD1 (6 bases). V lost 10 bases and J 7 bases, leaving 20 bases between the germline ends. The length of the CDR3 is 14 residues. CDR1 ENHRY and CDR2 SYGVKD come from the germline V gene. The CDR3 region is CASSLSAGEQPQHF. The DNA of the CDR3 is TGTGCCAGCTCACTTTCGGCAGGGGAACAGCCCCAGCATTTT.

The V call is TRBV7-2, the J call TRBJ1-2, with 7 bases fitting TRBD1. This CDR3 comprises 14 residues. V trimming: 6 bases; J trimming: 3 bases; junction bases outside the gene matches: 7. The germline V gene has CDR1 SGHTA and CDR2 FQGNSA. The CDR3 loop is CASSRPGQHYGYTF. DNA of the CDR3: TGTGCCAGCAGTCGACCGGGACAGCACTATGGCTACACCTTC. The complete variable domain, with remaining parts taken from reference TRBV7-2 and TRBJ1-2, reads GAGVSQSPSNKVTEKGKDVELRCDPISGHTALYWYRQSLGQGLEFLIYFQGNSAPDKSGLPSDRFSAERTGGSVSTLTIQRTQQEDSAVYLCASSRPGQHYGYTFGSGTRLTVV.

This clonotype was seen a handful of times. The chain joins TRBV6-5 to TRBJ1-2; D gene ambiguous. This CDR3 is built from 14 residues. The V and J ends lost 5 bases and 2 bases respectively, with 12 bases between them. Germline V gene sequence: CDR1 MNHEY, CDR2 SVGAGI. In nucleotides, the CDR3 is TGTGCCAGCAGTGAAAATACCCTGAACTATGGCTACACCTTC. Translation: CASSENTLNYGYTF.

The sample holds many counts of this clonotype. V usage is TRBV12-3 or TRBV12-4 and J usage is TRBJ1-5, with D maybe TRBD1 (5 bases). The CDR3 totals 13 residues. Trimming took off 6 bases at V and 5 bases at J, with 11 bases between the two ends. The CDR3 nucleotides read TGTGCCAGCAGCTTCGGAGGGGATCAGCCCCAGCATTTT. As protein: CASSFGGDQPQHF.

The chain has TRBV20-1 and TRBJ1-4, with unresolved D. The CDR3 length is 15 residues. Germline lookup yields CDR1 DFQATT and CDR2 SNEGSKA (reference sequence). Trimming removed 6 bases from V and 0 bases from J, with 14 bases in between. CDR3 in amino acids: CSASTTGATNEKLFF. The CDR3 coding sequence is TGCAGTGCCAGCACCACGGGAGCAACTAATGAAAAACTGTTTTTT.

The chain joins TRBV2 to TRBJ2-3, with a possible D match to TRBD2 (5 bases). CDR1 is SNHLY and CDR2 is FYNNEI in the germline V gene. This CDR3 is built from 15 residues. V was pared by 6 bases and J by 6 bases, with 19 bases between. The CDR3 sequence: CASRGLVGREDTQYF. DNA of the CDR3: TGTGCCAGCAGAGGGCTAGTGGGGAGAGAGGATACGCAGTATTTT.

This clonotype occurred once. The V call is TRBV20-1, the J call TRBJ2-5; 10 bases map to TRBD2. V lost 6 bases and J lost 3; bases outside the gene matches: 7. The CDR3 totals 14 residues. CDR1 is DFQATT and CDR2 is SNEGSKA in the germline V gene (reference sequence). The CDR3 sequence: CSAGKLAGKETQYF. CDR3 DNA sequence: TGCAGTGCCGGTAAACTAGCGGGGAAAGAGACCCAGTACTTC.

To note about this clonotype: This sequence may be a read error, since a much larger clone differs from it by one base. The V and J genes are TRBV12-3 or TRBV12-4 and TRBJ1-5; possibly TRBD1 for D (5 bases). V lost 8 bases and J 5 bases, leaving 10 bases between the germline ends. The CDR3 has 12 amino acids. The CDR3 spells CASHGGDQPQHF. DNA for the CDR3: TGTGCCAGCCACGGGGGGGATCAGCCCCAGCATTTT.

The chain recombines TRBV7-6 with TRBJ2-5, with D hard to call. There are 13 residues in the CDR3. Germline V gives CDR1 SGHVS, CDR2 FNYEAQ. Trimming took 5 bases from V and 4 from J, leaving 11 bases between them. The CDR3 DNA sequence: TGTGCCAGCAGCCCTTCGACCTTAGAGACCCAGTACTTC. Translation gives CASSPSTLETQYF.

This rearrangement joins TRBV20-1 to TRBJ1-1; 9 positions agree with TRBD1. Germline V gene data show CDR1 as DFQATT and CDR2 as SNEGSKA (reference sequence). V shed 0 bases and J 4 bases; nucleotides not matched to a gene: 6. The CDR3 has 15 residues. The CDR3 coding sequence is TGCAGTGCTAGAGACTTGACAGGGGGTGCCACTGAAGCTTTCTTT. Amino acid sequence: CSARDLTGGATEAFF.

This clonotype was seen ten or more times. This sequence joins TRBV15 and TRBJ1-6; TRBD1 might be the D (5 bases). The CDR3 sequence is 16 residues long. Per the germline V gene, CDR1 is LNHNV and CDR2 is YYDKDF (reference sequence). Trimming took 1 base from V and 10 from J, leaving 17 bases between them. The CDR3 reads CATSRGKIRWGSPLHF. The CDR3 DNA follows: TGTGCCACCAGCAGAGGAAAGATCCGGTGGGGCTCACCCCTCCACTTT.

The chain uses TRBV10-3 and TRBJ1-5; TRBD1 agrees at 12 bases. Germline trimming cut 4 bases from V and 11 bases from J; bases unmatched to any gene: 12. CDR1 ENHRY and CDR2 SYGVKD come from the germline V gene. This CDR3 spans 16 amino acids. CDR3 amino acids: CAISGTGTGGEVTQHF. DNA of the CDR3: TGTGCCATCAGTGGAACCGGGACAGGGGGCGAGGTGACCCAGCATTTT.

This clonotype was observed at least ten times. This chain uses TRBV7-2 with TRBJ2-5, with TRBD2 matching over 7 bases. Trimming took 2 bases from V and 2 from J; bases not matched to a gene: 5. Germline CDR1 is SGHTA and CDR2 is FQGNSA. This CDR3 is 15 amino acids long. The CDR3 DNA is TGTGCCAGCAGCTTAATGGGGGGGAGTCAAGAGACCCAGTACTTC. Translation gives CASSLMGGSQETQYF.

This clonotype is a singleton in its sample. The V and J genes are TRBV7-2 and TRBJ2-7, with TRBD2 identical over 8 bases. With 5 bases clipped from V and 2 bases from J, the junction kept 5 bases outside the gene matches. The CDR3 is 14 residues long. Germline CDR1 is SGHTA and CDR2 is FQGNSA. The CDR3 is CASSPSAGAYEQYF. As DNA, the CDR3 is TGTGCCAGCAGCCCATCAGCGGGAGCCTACGAGCAGTACTTC.

This clonotype came up once. This may come from a read error, since a much larger clone is one base off. The chain has TRBV4-1 and TRBJ1-2; D not resolved. The CDR3 extends over 11 amino acids. Germline CDR1 and CDR2: MGHRA and YSYEKL. V was cut by 3 bases and J by 9 bases, with 8 bases left in between. The CDR3 sequence: CASSHIGSYTF. In nucleotides, the CDR3 is TGCGCCAGCAGCCACATCGGTAGCTACACCTTC.

This clonotype came up many times. This chain joins TRBV6-5 and TRBJ2-5, with D unresolved. The V and J ends lost 4 bases and 4 bases respectively, with 7 bases between them. This CDR3 has 12 residues. CDR1 and CDR2 from the germline V gene are MNHEY and SVGAGI. The DNA for the CDR3 is TGTGCCAGCAGTTCGCCCCTAGAGACCCAGTACTTC. It encodes CASSSPLETQYF.

This clonotype has at least ten counts. The chain has TRBV7-9 and TRBJ1-1; TRBD1 agrees at 10 bases. In germline, CDR1 is SEHNR, CDR2 FQNEAQ (reference sequence). J gave up 7 bases and V 5 bases, and 7 bases lay outside the gene matches. The CDR3 loop spans 14 amino acids. This chain's CDR3 is CASSLGQGHGEAFF. The CDR3 DNA sequence: TGTGCCAGCAGCCTGGGACAGGGGCATGGTGAAGCTTTCTTT.

The chain has TRBV4-3 and TRBJ2-5; TRBD2 agrees at 7 bases. V shed 3 bases and J 7 bases; nucleotides not matched to a gene: 8. Germline V gene sequence: CDR1 LGHNA, CDR2 YSLEER. There are 14 residues in the CDR3. CDR3 nucleotide sequence: TGCGCCAGCAGCCAGGGAGGGGAGGTCGTGACCCAGTACTTC. Translating gives CASSQGGEVVTQYF.

This clonotype was counted only a few times. The gene calls are TRBV7-3 and TRBJ2-7, with 8 positions matching TRBD2. J lost 6 bases, V lost 4 bases, and 8 bases had no gene match. The CDR3 is 14 amino acids. Germline loops: CDR1 SGHTA, CDR2 FQGTGA. As DNA, the CDR3 is TGTGCCAGCAGCTCGGGACTAGTCGGCGCCGAGCAGTACTTC. It yields the protein CASSSGLVGAEQYF.

This clonotype appeared a few times. The chain links TRBV6-6 to TRBJ1-2; possibly TRBD1 for D (5 bases). This CDR3 comprises 14 residues. Germline V CDR1 and CDR2: MNHNY, SVGAGI (reference sequence). V lost 1 base and J lost 4, with 10 bases in between. CDR3 amino acids: CASSYLGTSYGYTF. CDR3 coding DNA: TGTGCCAGCAGTTACTTAGGGACCTCCTATGGCTACACCTTC.

This chain links TRBV7-6 with TRBJ2-7, with 10 nucleotides matching TRBD1. This CDR3 is built from 14 residues. With V trimmed by 5 bases and J by 9 bases, 10 bases remained unmatched. Looked up from germline, CDR1 is SGHVS and CDR2 is FNYEAQ. The CDR3 sequence is CASSPPGTGVGQYF. The CDR3 DNA sequence: TGTGCCAGCAGCCCCCCCGGGACAGGGGTAGGGCAGTACTTC.

The chain uses TRBV6-5 and TRBJ1-2; 9 positions match TRBD1. V shed 0 bases, J shed 6 bases, and the junction held 17 bases outside the gene matches. The V gene's germline CDR1 is MNHEY and CDR2 SVGAGI. CDR3 length: 19 residues. DNA for the CDR3: TGTGCCAGCAGTTACTCGGACAGGGGAAGTCGACCGGGGCGGGATGGCTACACCTTC. It yields the protein CASSYSDRGSRPGRDGYTF.